The 13 T cell receptor beta chains given below trace back to one sample, sequenced in a study of blood T cell repertoires in COVID-19. The method was immunoSEQ multiplex PCR; TCRdb's version includes in-frame clones alone and lacks a portion of them. Seen here are roughly 120,000 clones, 90% observed once, and the top ten hold 1.5% to 2%. Sequenced: peripheral blood. These receptors all come from a human donor with active COVID-19. The donor label of this sample is uncertain.

The chain combines TRBV20-1 with TRBJ1-2; D is perhaps TRBD1 (5 bases). Between the trimmed V and J ends, which lost 3 bases and 6 bases, there was a span of 8 bases. The CDR3 covers 11 residues. The V gene's germline CDR1 is DFQATT and CDR2 SNEGSKA (reference sequence). CDR3 sequence: CSARWGDGYTF. CDR3 bases: TGCAGTGCTAGGTGGGGGGATGGCTACACCTTC.

In its sample, this clone was seen once. The chain links TRBV5-6 to TRBJ1-1; weak D call: TRBD1 (6 bases). The V end lost 0 bases, the J end lost 3 bases, and 21 bases lay between the germline ends. The CDR3 is 18 residues long. In germline, CDR1 is SGHDT, CDR2 YYEEEE. CDR3 residues: CASSLAVGGRISHTEAFF. The DNA of the CDR3 is TGTGCCAGCAGCTTGGCCGTCGGGGGGCGCATATCCCACACTGAAGCTTTCTTT.

This clone turned up a few times. The chain is built from TRBV5-6 and TRBJ1-5; 7 bases fit TRBD1. Germline CDR1 is SGHDT and CDR2 is YYEEEE. This CDR3 is built from 13 residues. Unmatched junction bases numbered 1, after V lost 1 base and J lost 6 bases. CDR3 DNA: TGTGCCAGCAGCTTGACAGGGGCTCAGCCCCAGCATTTT. Translation: CASSLTGAQPQHF.

The chain carries TRBV18 and TRBJ1-5, with 9 bases identical to TRBD1. The CDR3 loop spans 15 amino acids. The V gene's germline CDR1 is KGHSH and CDR2 LQKENI. J gave up 6 bases and V 6 bases, and 9 bases lay outside the gene matches. The CDR3 sequence is CASSTGQGRVQPQHF. DNA of the CDR3: TGTGCCAGCTCGACGGGACAGGGTCGTGTTCAGCCCCAGCATTTT.

The rearrangement links TRBV11-2 to TRBJ2-2, with D perhaps matching TRBD1 (5 bases). Trimming stripped 5 bases from V and 5 bases from J, with 15 bases between. The CDR3 sequence is 15 residues long. Germline lookup yields CDR1 SGHAT and CDR2 FQNNGV. CDR3 sequence reads: CASSLSRARTGELFF. The CDR3 region has the DNA TGTGCCAGCAGCCTGAGCAGGGCGCGGACCGGGGAGCTGTTTTTT.

The chain uses TRBV4-3 and TRBJ2-7; D not certain. The germline V and J ends were trimmed by 1 base and 3 bases, with 7 bases remaining between them. The CDR3 length is 13 residues. Germline values: CDR1 LGHNA, CDR2 YSLEER. The CDR3 protein is CASSQGRVYEQYF. The DNA for the CDR3 is TGCGCCAGCAGCCAAGGTCGCGTCTACGAGCAGTACTTC.

The chain joins TRBV5-6 to TRBJ2-1; 11 nucleotides line up with TRBD1. Per germline, CDR1 SGHDT and CDR2 YYEEEE. CDR3 length equals 19 residues. V was pared by 1 base and J by 0 bases, with 9 bases of the junction left unmatched. CDR3 region: CASSLLGQGALSSYNEQFF. CDR3 sequence (DNA): TGTGCCAGCAGCTTGTTAGGACAGGGGGCGTTGAGCTCCTACAATGAGCAGTTCTTC.

This clone occurred a few times. The CDR3: CASSVVDSYNSPLHF. Written as DNA, the CDR3 is TGTGCCAGCAGCGTAGTGGACAGTTATAATTCACCCCTCCACTTT. The chain links TRBV9 to TRBJ1-6; a weak D match, TRBD1 (6 bases). Germline CDR1 SGDLS, CDR2 YYNGEE. CDR3 length: 15 amino acids. Trimming removed 0 bases at V and 4 bases at J, with 8 bases between.

V and J are TRBV7-8 and TRBJ2-7; possibly TRBD1 for D (6 bases). The V gene lost 1 base and the J gene lost 2 bases, with 15 bases spanning the gap. The CDR3 runs 16 residues. Per the germline V gene, CDR1 is SGHVS and CDR2 is FQNEAQ. The CDR3 loop reads CASSLVRDIDTYEQYF. CDR3 nucleotide sequence: TGTGCCAGCAGCTTAGTACGGGACATTGATACCTACGAGCAGTACTTC.

The genes are TRBV6-4 and TRBJ1-5, with 7 bases fitting TRBD1. In germline, CDR1 is MRHNA, CDR2 SNTAGT. The length of the CDR3 is 18 residues. Losses at the gene ends were 2 bases for V and 0 bases for J; bases not matched to a gene: 10. The CDR3: CASSDPRDREYSNQPQHF. The CDR3 region has the DNA TGTGCCAGCAGTGACCCTCGTGACAGGGAATATAGCAATCAGCCCCAGCATTTT.

The V gene is TRBV11-2, the J gene TRBJ2-5; D is uncertain. The CDR3 length is 12 residues. Germline CDR1 reads SGHAT; CDR2 reads FQNNGV. Trimming shortened V by 5 bases and J by 0 bases, and 4 bases separated the two germline ends. This chain's CDR3 is CASSVYQETQYF. Here the CDR3 DNA reads TGTGCCAGCAGCGTATACCAAGAGACCCAGTACTTC.

This chain joins TRBV15 and TRBJ2-7; maybe TRBD1 (5 bases). V was cut by 0 bases and J by 6 bases, with 9 bases left in between. The V gene's germline CDR1 is LNHNV and CDR2 YYDKDF (reference sequence). The CDR3 is 13 amino acids. The DNA of the CDR3 is TGTGCCACCAGCAGAGATCTAGGGGCCGAGCAGTACTTC. It specifies CATSRDLGAEQYF.

The genes are TRBV25-1 and TRBJ2-7, with TRBD2 as a possible D gene (6 bases). The length of the CDR3 is 16 residues. In germline, CDR1 is MGHDK, CDR2 SYGVNS. Trimming took off 2 bases at V and 2 bases at J, with 16 bases between the two ends. The CDR3 is CASSEHGTDGTYEQYF. CDR3 nucleotide sequence: TGTGCCAGCAGTGAACACGGGACTGACGGAACCTACGAGCAGTACTTC.